This T cell receptor beta chain was sequenced in a study of blood T cells in healthy people across ages. V was cut by 6 bases and J by 9 bases, with 13 bases left in between. This CDR3 comprises 11 residues. Germline values: CDR1 DFQATT, CDR2 SNEGSKA (reference sequence). Together with a sample-barcoded 5' primer, a J-beta primer mix was included in a second PCR lasting roughly 6 to 12 cycles. Each CDR3 protein gets one entry after TCRdb re-called the 5' RACE reads with MiXCR. The sample has around 1,000,000 distinct CDR3 sequences, more than 30% seen once. This clonotype has at least ten counts. Healthy Caucasian individuals from Russia aged about 6 to 100 were enrolled as donors.

Specimen: blood. The sequence derives from a young man in good health. The chain carries TRBV20-1 and TRBJ2-3, with D possibly being TRBD2 (6 bases). In DNA, the CDR3 is TGCAGTGCAAGACTAGTCGCGACGCAGTATTTT. Protein: CSARLVATQYF.